The 30 T cell receptor beta chains presented below share a single source sample, sequenced in a study of cytomegalovirus exposure and HLA in healthy donors. PCR involved 60 Vbeta and 13 Jbeta primers. Repertoires were generated with immunoSEQ multiplex PCR, while TCRdb's copy carries only in-frame clones and drops some. This sample has 150,000 to 200,000 clones, with about 86% found just once. Sequenced material: PBMCs. These TCRs come from a young woman in good health and CMV-seropositive.

This clone has only a few counts. The J gene is TRBJ2-5, the V gene TRBV19, with 8 bases matching TRBD2. This CDR3 is built from 15 residues. Germline V lookup: CDR1 LNHDA, CDR2 SQIVND (reference sequence). V shed 3 bases and J 4 bases; nucleotides not matched to a gene: 7. CDR3 protein: CASSIPGGPIETQYF. The CDR3 DNA follows: TGTGCCAGTAGTATCCCGGGGGGGCCTATAGAGACCCAGTACTTC.

This chain joins TRBV4-1 and TRBJ1-4; 9 bases agree with TRBD1. Trimming cost V 6 bases and J 8 bases; bases outside gene matches: 13. The CDR3 totals 16 residues. Germline V gene sequence: CDR1 MGHRA, CDR2 YSYEKL. CDR3 region: CASRSFTGQGYEKLFF. In nucleotides, the CDR3 is TGCGCCAGCAGGAGTTTTACCGGACAGGGGTACGAAAAACTGTTTTTT.

J is TRBJ2-1 and V is TRBV28; 11 positions match TRBD1. J was trimmed by 7 bases and V by 2 bases; bases with no gene match: 4. The germline CDR1 and CDR2 sequences are MDHEN and SYDVKM. This CDR3 has 15 residues. This CDR3 is CASSLRDRGRNEQFF. The CDR3 DNA is TGTGCCAGCAGTTTACGGGACAGGGGGAGGAATGAGCAGTTCTTC.

The chain links TRBV30 to TRBJ1-2; TRBD1 matches 7 bases. This CDR3 is 14 amino acids long. The V gene end was trimmed by 4 bases and the J gene end by 6 bases; junction bases not matched to a gene: 11. Germline values: CDR1 GTSNPN, CDR2 SVGIG (reference sequence). This CDR3 is CAWTPGQVMDGYTF. The CDR3 DNA reads TGTGCCTGGACACCAGGACAGGTGATGGATGGCTACACCTTC.

The genes are TRBV28 and TRBJ2-1; tentative D call: TRBD1 (6 bases). Germline V gene lookup returns CDR1 MDHEN and CDR2 SYDVKM. The CDR3 has 15 residues. V lost 3 bases, J lost 5 bases, and 14 bases lay in between. The CDR3 loop is CASSFLQGRDNEQFF. The CDR3 DNA follows: TGTGCCAGCAGTTTCCTACAGGGTAGGGACAATGAGCAGTTCTTC.

The table lists this clone with a few counts. The chain combines TRBV10-3 with TRBJ2-7; D is possibly TRBD1 (6 bases). The germline CDR1 and CDR2 sequences are ENHRY and SYGVKD. Trimming removed 5 bases at V and 2 bases at J, with 16 bases between. This CDR3 has 15 residues. The CDR3 DNA sequence: TGTGCCATCAGTAGGGACAACCAACCTCCCTACGAGCAGTACTTC. It codes for CAISRDNQPPYEQYF.

The chain uses TRBV4-3 and TRBJ1-2; D gene unclear. Trimming took off 0 bases at V and 8 bases at J, with 7 bases between the two ends. Germline lookup yields CDR1 LGHNA and CDR2 YSLEER. The CDR3 runs to 12 residues. The CDR3, as DNA: TGCGCCAGCAGCCAAGATGGACTAGGCTACACCTTC. It specifies CASSQDGLGYTF.

V is TRBV27 and J is TRBJ2-7, with D possibly TRBD1 on 6 matching bases. The germline V gene encodes CDR1 MNHEY and CDR2 SMNVEV (reference sequence). CDR3 length: 13 amino acids. V was pared by 1 base and J by 6 bases, with 10 bases between. The chain's CDR3 is CASSLFGTIEQYF. CDR3 nucleotide sequence: TGTGCCAGCAGTTTATTCGGGACAATCGAGCAGTACTTC.

This clone was seen only once. The chain uses TRBV19 and TRBJ2-1; 11 nucleotides line up with TRBD1. The CDR3 sequence is 12 residues long. Per the germline V gene, CDR1 is LNHDA and CDR2 is SQIVND (reference sequence). V lost 9 bases and J lost 7; bases outside the gene matches: 2. The CDR3 DNA sequence: TGTGCCAGCGGGACAGGGGGAAATGAGCAGTTCTTC. The encoded protein is CASGTGGNEQFF.

The chain couples TRBV28 to TRBJ1-1, with TRBD1 as a possible D gene (5 bases). The length of the CDR3 is 17 residues. Per the germline V gene, CDR1 is MDHEN and CDR2 is SYDVKM. V was trimmed by 3 bases and J by 0 bases, leaving 17 bases between them. CDR3 loop: CASSFSPHRGLNTEAFF. DNA for the CDR3: TGTGCCAGCAGTTTTTCTCCTCATAGGGGCCTGAACACTGAAGCTTTCTTT.

Only one count was recorded for this clone. J is TRBJ2-1 and V is TRBV6-5, with 11 bases matching TRBD2. V shed 6 bases and J 7 bases; nucleotides not matched to a gene: 8. CDR1 and CDR2 (germline): MNHEY, SVGAGI. The CDR3 is made up of 15 amino acids. In DNA, the CDR3 is TGTGCCAGCAGACAGCTAGCGGGGGGACCTAATGAGCAGTTCTTC. The encoded protein is CASRQLAGGPNEQFF.

This chain links TRBV18 with TRBJ2-1; tentatively, D is TRBD2 (5 bases). The CDR3 is 13 amino acids. Germline V gene data show CDR1 as KGHSH and CDR2 as LQKENI. V shed 3 bases and J shed 7 bases, with 10 bases lying between them. CDR3 nucleotides: TGTGCCAGCTCACCCGGACTTAAGAATGAGCAGTTCTTC. This gives the protein CASSPGLKNEQFF.

This rearrangement joins TRBV14 to TRBJ2-1, with D possibly being TRBD2 (6 bases). Germline-derived CDR1 and CDR2 are SGHDN and FVKESK. V was pared by 0 bases and J by 4 bases, with 10 bases between. CDR3 length equals 15 residues. CDR3 nucleotides: TGTGCCAGCAGCCAAGATGTCGGGGGTTACAATGAGCAGTTCTTC. Translation: CASSQDVGGYNEQFF.

The V call is TRBV28, the J call TRBJ1-4; maybe TRBD1 (5 bases). The CDR3 extends over 13 amino acids. Germline lookup yields CDR1 MDHEN and CDR2 SYDVKM. Trimming took off 4 bases at V and 8 bases at J, with 11 bases between the two ends. The DNA of the CDR3 is TGTGCCAGCAGTTACGACAGTTGGGAAAAACTGTTTTTT. This translates into CASSYDSWEKLFF.

The V gene is TRBV7-2, the J gene TRBJ2-3; D call uncertain. The length of the CDR3 is 12 residues. Germline CDR1 reads SGHTA; CDR2 reads FQGNSA. V dropped 6 bases and J dropped 2 bases, with 6 bases sitting between them. Written as DNA, the CDR3 is TGTGCCAGCAGTAAATACACAGATACGCAGTATTTT. This gives the protein CASSKYTDTQYF. Complete variable domain (other parts from reference TRBV7-2 and TRBJ2-3): GAGVSQSPSNKVTEKGKDVELRCDPISGHTALYWYRQSLGQGLEFLIYFQGNSAPDKSGLPSDRFSAERTGGSVSTLTIQRTQQEDSAVYLCASSKYTDTQYFGPGTRLTVL.

The chain links TRBV6-1 to TRBJ2-7; 7 bases map to TRBD1. J lost 12 bases, V lost 2 bases, and 7 bases had no gene match. This CDR3 has 12 amino acids. CDR1 and CDR2 (germline): MNHNS, SASEGT. The CDR3 loop is CASSEKGAARYV. In nucleotides, the CDR3 is TGTGCCAGCAGTGAAAAGGGGGCGGCGCGGTACGTC.

The chain is built from TRBV28 and TRBJ1-1; 8 bases align to TRBD1. This CDR3 comprises 12 residues. Germline assignment: CDR1 MDHEN and CDR2 SYDVKM. The trim removed 8 bases at V and 10 bases at J, leaving 9 bases unmatched. This chain's CDR3 is CASGASGGAAFF. The DNA for the CDR3 is TGTGCCAGCGGGGCCTCAGGGGGCGCAGCTTTCTTT.

The chain links TRBV30 to TRBJ2-5, with 8 bases lining up with TRBD2. J gave up 5 bases and V 8 bases, and 10 bases lay outside the gene matches. Germline V gives CDR1 GTSNPN, CDR2 SVGIG (reference sequence). The CDR3 consists of 13 residues. This chain's CDR3 is CARSRGGLETQYF. CDR3 nucleotides: TGTGCCCGGTCTCGGGGGGGCCTTGAGACCCAGTACTTC.

V is TRBV10-3 and J is TRBJ2-5; 7 nucleotides match TRBD1. CDR3 length equals 14 residues. V shed 6 bases, J shed 1 base, and the junction held 5 bases outside the gene matches. Looked up from germline, CDR1 is ENHRY and CDR2 is SYGVKD. The CDR3 here is CAIRERDSQETQYF. CDR3 DNA: TGTGCCATCAGAGAAAGGGACAGCCAAGAGACCCAGTACTTC.

The chain combines TRBV7-9 with TRBJ2-3, with D unclear. The CDR3 is 12 residues long. Between the trimmed V and J ends, which lost 5 bases and 10 bases, there was a span of 13 bases. CDR1 is SEHNR, CDR2 FQNEAQ, per germline (reference sequence). The CDR3 DNA sequence: TGTGCCAGCAGCGAGTCCCGGTTCGCGCAGTATTTT. Translated: CASSESRFAQYF. The entire variable domain, with the rest obtained from reference TRBV7-9 and TRBJ2-3, is as follows: DTGVSQNPRHKITKRGQNVTFRCDPISEHNRLYWYRQTLGQGPEFLTYFQNEAQLEKSRLLSDRFSAERPKGSFSTLEIQRTEQGDSAMYLCASSESRFAQYFGPGTRLTVL.

This clone was observed a single time. This rearrangement joins TRBV2 to TRBJ2-7; D unresolved. Trimming cost V 0 bases and J 3 bases, with 9 bases left between them. Germline-derived CDR1 and CDR2 are SNHLY and FYNNEI. The CDR3 extends over 14 amino acids. In DNA form, the CDR3 reads TGTGCCAGCAGTGAAGCTATGAAGAGCTACGAGCAGTACTTC. Its protein product is CASSEAMKSYEQYF.

The rearrangement uses TRBV5-1 and TRBJ2-2; the D gene is possibly TRBD1 (6 bases). Trimming shortened V by 4 bases and J by 3 bases, and 13 bases separated the two germline ends. In germline, CDR1 is SGHRS, CDR2 YFSETQ. CDR3 length: 15 residues. The CDR3 DNA is TGCGCCAGCAGCCCTGGTGGGGGCGACACCGGGGAGCTGTTTTTT. This translates into CASSPGGGDTGELFF.

This clone has only a few counts. This sequence joins TRBV5-6 and TRBJ1-1, with D possibly matching TRBD1 (5 bases). Germline V gene lookup returns CDR1 SGHDT and CDR2 YYEEEE. CDR3 length: 18 amino acids. V dropped 2 bases and J dropped 0 bases, with 20 bases sitting between them. This CDR3 is CASSFRPGGTWMNTEAFF. CDR3 DNA sequence: TGTGCCAGCAGCTTTCGCCCCGGGGGGACTTGGATGAACACTGAAGCTTTCTTT.

In this sample, this clone turned up a few times. This chain joins TRBV12-5 and TRBJ2-7, with D possibly being TRBD2 (5 bases). In germline, CDR1 is LGHNT, CDR2 FRNRAP. This CDR3 is built from 13 residues. The V end was cut by 5 bases, the J end by 9 bases, with 17 bases between. The CDR3 nucleotides are TGTGCTAGTGGTCCTGACCAGAATAGCGTGCAGTACTTC. It specifies CASGPDQNSVQYF.

The J gene is TRBJ2-3, the V gene TRBV7-3, with TRBD2 identical over 8 bases. Looked up from germline, CDR1 is SGHTA and CDR2 is FQGTGA. After removal of 5 bases from V and 6 bases from J, the junction contained 7 bases not matched to a gene. The length of the CDR3 is 14 residues. The CDR3: CASSPGGGSDTQYF. The CDR3 nucleotides are TGTGCCAGCAGCCCGGGGGGGGGCTCTGATACGCAGTATTTT.

The chain employs TRBV6-5 and TRBJ1-1, with D hard to call. Trimming left V 7 bases short and J 4 bases short, with 4 bases between. Germline lookup yields CDR1 MNHEY and CDR2 SVGAGI. This CDR3 contains 10 residues. As DNA, the CDR3 is TGTGCCAGCATCGGCACTGAAGCTTTCTTT. This encodes CASIGTEAFF.

V usage is TRBV9 and J usage is TRBJ1-2; TRBD1 is a possible D gene (6 bases). From germline, CDR1 is SGDLS and CDR2 YYNGEE. V lost 3 bases, J lost 2 bases, and 20 bases lay in between. The CDR3 has 17 residues. The CDR3: CASSGRQNRDPNYGYTF. CDR3 bases: TGTGCCAGCAGCGGTCGGCAGAACAGGGACCCCAACTATGGCTACACCTTC.

The rearrangement links TRBV6-5 to TRBJ2-5, with 8 bases aligning to TRBD2. Germline trimming cut 8 bases from V and 5 bases from J; bases unmatched to any gene: 13. The length of the CDR3 is 15 residues. CDR1 and CDR2 from the germline V gene are MNHEY and SVGAGI. The DNA for the CDR3 is TGTGCCAGCGGAACGAGCGGGGGTACAGAGGAGACCCAGTACTTC. Translation gives CASGTSGGTEETQYF.

The rearrangement joins TRBV7-9 to TRBJ2-3; 11 bases are a match to TRBD2. Trimming at V came to 5 bases and at J to 6 bases, leaving 7 bases not matched to a gene. CDR3 length equals 15 residues. Per the germline V gene, CDR1 is SEHNR and CDR2 is FQNEAQ (reference sequence). The CDR3 loop is CASSHSGGARDTQYF. In DNA form, the CDR3 reads TGTGCCAGCAGCCATAGCGGGGGGGCAAGGGATACGCAGTATTTT.

The chain employs TRBV13 and TRBJ2-3; D is ambiguous. The CDR3 is 15 amino acids. Trimming left V 1 base short and J 3 bases short, with 11 bases between. CDR1 is PRHDT and CDR2 is FYEKMQ in the germline V gene (reference sequence). The CDR3 DNA sequence: TGTGCCAGCAGCTTAGTGACCCTGAGGACAGATACGCAGTATTTT. Protein product: CASSLVTLRTDTQYF.